Listed here is a single T cell receptor (beta chain). This entry comes from a study of blood T cell repertoires in COVID-19. Study as a whole: Samples of COVID-19 (acute and convalescent) were obtained from the United States, Italy and Spain. T cells, B-cell-depleted T cells, or PBMCs supplied cDNA or gDNA.

This CDR3 has 14 amino acids. Losses at the gene ends were 4 bases for V and 2 bases for J; bases not matched to a gene: 7. The germline gives CDR1 SQVTM, CDR2 ANQGSEA. Methods used by the authors: Scientists estimated how many nucleated cells there were by amplifying reference gene primers. The data were produced by immunoSEQ multiplex PCR, yet TCRdb's version contains in-frame clones alone and is incomplete. V and J calls and clone size come straight from that table; D and trimming were deduced from the DNA. In the table there are about 55,000 clones, almost 90% of which are singletons. The chain has TRBV29-1 and TRBJ2-7; 8 bases are shared with TRBD1. The clonotype comes from a man aged 55 to 69 with active COVID-19. Input material: peripheral blood. CDR3 nucleotides: TGCAGCGTTGTATTCCAGGGGGCGCCCTACGAGCAGTACTTC. Its translation: CSVVFQGAPYEQYF.